Given below is one TCR beta chain in context. The antigen is not known. Preparation of TCR beta libraries was done by quantitative 5'-RACE with molecular barcodes. TCRdb independently ran MiXCR on the 5' RACE reads; one entry per CDR3 protein. The sample consists of hundreds of thousands of distinct CDR3 sequences, about a fifth of them appearing once. This sample is part of a study of CD8 T cells in ankylosing spondylitis. Findings and limits, study-wide: The study looked at matched synovial fluid samples from ankylosing spondylitis patients. Disease-linked clones were reported to be significantly enriched there. Blood of patients with ankylosing spondylitis appeared to be characterized by a TCR beta motif of several highly homologous variants. The authors found the disease-linked clones to be CD8+ and relatively rare in peripheral blood.

V lost 4 bases, J lost 8 bases, and 14 bases stayed unmatched. This CDR3 is 16 amino acids long. Per germline, CDR1 SGDLS and CDR2 YYNGEE. This receptor was taken from a female donor with ankylosing spondylitis or in good health (not recorded which). The V gene is TRBV9, the J gene TRBJ2-1; 8 positions match TRBD2. The sequencing input was blood, either unsorted or a sorted T cell fraction (not recorded which). The CDR3 DNA reads TGTGCCAGCAGCCGTACGACTAGCGTTCGAGGAGATGAGCAGTTCTTC. This encodes CASSRTTSVRGDEQFF.